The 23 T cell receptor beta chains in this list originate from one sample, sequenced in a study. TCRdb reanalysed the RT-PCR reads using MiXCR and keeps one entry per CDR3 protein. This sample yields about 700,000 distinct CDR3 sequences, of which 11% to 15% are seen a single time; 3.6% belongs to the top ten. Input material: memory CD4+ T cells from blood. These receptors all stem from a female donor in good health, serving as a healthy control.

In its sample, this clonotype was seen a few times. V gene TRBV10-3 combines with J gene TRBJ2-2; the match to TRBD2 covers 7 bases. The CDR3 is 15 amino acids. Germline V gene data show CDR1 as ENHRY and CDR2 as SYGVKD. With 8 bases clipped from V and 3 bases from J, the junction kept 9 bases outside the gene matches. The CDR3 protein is CAIGSSGPDTGELFF. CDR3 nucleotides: TGTGCCATCGGTTCTAGCGGACCGGACACCGGGGAGCTGTTTTTT.

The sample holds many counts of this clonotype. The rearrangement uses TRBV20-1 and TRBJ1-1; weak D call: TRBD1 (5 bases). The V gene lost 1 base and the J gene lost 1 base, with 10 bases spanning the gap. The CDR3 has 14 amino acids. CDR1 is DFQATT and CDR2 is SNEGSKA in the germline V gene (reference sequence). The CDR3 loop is CSARANGQNTEAFF. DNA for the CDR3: TGCAGTGCTAGAGCTAACGGACAGAACACTGAAGCTTTCTTT.

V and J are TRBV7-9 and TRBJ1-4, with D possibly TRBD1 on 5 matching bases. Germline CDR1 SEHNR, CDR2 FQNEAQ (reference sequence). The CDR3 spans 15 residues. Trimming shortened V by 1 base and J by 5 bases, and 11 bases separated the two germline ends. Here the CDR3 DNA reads TGTGCCAGCAGCTTAGGGCTGGGGGGAAATGAAAAACTGTTTTTT. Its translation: CASSLGLGGNEKLFF. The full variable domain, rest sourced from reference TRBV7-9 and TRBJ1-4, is DTGVSQNPRHKITKRGQNVTFRCDPISEHNRLYWYRQTLGQGPEFLTYFQNEAQLEKSRLLSDRFSAERPKGSFSTLEIQRTEQGDSAMYLCASSLGLGGNEKLFFGSGTQLSVL.

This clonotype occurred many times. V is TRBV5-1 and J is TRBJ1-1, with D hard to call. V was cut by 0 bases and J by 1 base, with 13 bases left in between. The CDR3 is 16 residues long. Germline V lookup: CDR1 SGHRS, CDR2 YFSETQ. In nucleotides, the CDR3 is TGCGCCAGCAGCTTGGGAGGAAGCATTAAGAACACTGAAGCTTTCTTT. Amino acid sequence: CASSLGGSIKNTEAFF.

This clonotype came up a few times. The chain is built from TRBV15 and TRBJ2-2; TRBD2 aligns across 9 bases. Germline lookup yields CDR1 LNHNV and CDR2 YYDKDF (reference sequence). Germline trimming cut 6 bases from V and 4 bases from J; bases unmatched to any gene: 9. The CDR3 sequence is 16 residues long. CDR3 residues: CATSPQRGALTGELFF. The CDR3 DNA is TGTGCCACCAGTCCCCAGCGGGGGGCCCTCACCGGGGAGCTGTTTTTT. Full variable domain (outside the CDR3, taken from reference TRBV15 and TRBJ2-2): DAMVIQNPRYQVTQFGKPVTLSCSQTLNHNVMYWYQQKSSQAPKLLFHYYDKDFNNEADTPDNFQSRRPNTSFCFLDIRSPGLGDTAMYLCATSPQRGALTGELFFGEGSRLTVL.

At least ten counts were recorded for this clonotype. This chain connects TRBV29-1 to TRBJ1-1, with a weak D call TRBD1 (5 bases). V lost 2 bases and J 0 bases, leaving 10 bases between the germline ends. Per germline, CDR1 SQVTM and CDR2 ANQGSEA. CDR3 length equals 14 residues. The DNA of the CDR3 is TGCAGCGTTGAAAGGGCAGGGTTGAACACTGAAGCTTTCTTT. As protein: CSVERAGLNTEAFF.

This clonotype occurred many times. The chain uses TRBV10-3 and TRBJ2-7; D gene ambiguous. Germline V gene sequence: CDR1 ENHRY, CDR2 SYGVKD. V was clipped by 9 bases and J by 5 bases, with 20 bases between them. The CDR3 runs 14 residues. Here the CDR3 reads CAIRRQDGLNEQYF. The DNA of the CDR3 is TGTGCCATACGCCGGCAGGACGGGTTGAACGAGCAGTACTTC.

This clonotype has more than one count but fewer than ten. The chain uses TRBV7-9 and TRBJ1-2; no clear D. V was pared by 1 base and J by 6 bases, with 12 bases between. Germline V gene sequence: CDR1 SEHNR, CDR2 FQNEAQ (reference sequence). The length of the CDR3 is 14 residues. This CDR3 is CASSLGQSGDGYTF. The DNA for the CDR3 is TGTGCCAGCAGCTTAGGGCAAAGCGGGGATGGCTACACCTTC.

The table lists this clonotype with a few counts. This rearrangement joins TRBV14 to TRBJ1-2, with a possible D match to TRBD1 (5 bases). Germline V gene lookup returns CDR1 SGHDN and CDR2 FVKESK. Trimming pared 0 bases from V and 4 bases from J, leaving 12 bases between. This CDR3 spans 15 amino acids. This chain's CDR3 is CASSQERGAVYGYTF. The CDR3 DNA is TGTGCCAGCAGCCAAGAAAGAGGGGCGGTCTATGGCTACACCTTC.

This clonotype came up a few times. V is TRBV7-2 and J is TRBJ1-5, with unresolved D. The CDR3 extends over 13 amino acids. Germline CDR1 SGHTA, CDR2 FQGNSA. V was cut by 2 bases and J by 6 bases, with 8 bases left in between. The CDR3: CASSLSEFQPQHF. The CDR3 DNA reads TGTGCCAGCAGCTTATCCGAGTTTCAGCCCCAGCATTTT.

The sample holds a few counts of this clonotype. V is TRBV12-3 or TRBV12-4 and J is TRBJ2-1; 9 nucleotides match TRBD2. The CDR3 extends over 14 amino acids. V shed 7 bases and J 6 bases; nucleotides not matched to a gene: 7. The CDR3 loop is CASISGGTSNEQFF. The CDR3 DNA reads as TGTGCCAGCATAAGCGGGGGGACAAGCAATGAGCAGTTCTTC.

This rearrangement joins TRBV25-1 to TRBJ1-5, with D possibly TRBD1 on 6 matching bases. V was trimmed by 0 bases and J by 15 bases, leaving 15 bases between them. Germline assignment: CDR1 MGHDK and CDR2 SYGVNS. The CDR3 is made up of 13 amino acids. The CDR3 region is CASSEYGGGIRHF. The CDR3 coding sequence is TGTGCCAGCAGTGAATATGGAGGGGGGATTCGGCATTTT.

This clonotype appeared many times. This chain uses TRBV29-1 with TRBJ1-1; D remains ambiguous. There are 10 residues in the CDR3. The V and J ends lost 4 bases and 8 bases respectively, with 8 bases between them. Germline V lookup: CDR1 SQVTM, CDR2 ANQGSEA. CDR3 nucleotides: TGCAGCGTTGGTTTTAGAGAAGCTTTCTTT. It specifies CSVGFREAFF.

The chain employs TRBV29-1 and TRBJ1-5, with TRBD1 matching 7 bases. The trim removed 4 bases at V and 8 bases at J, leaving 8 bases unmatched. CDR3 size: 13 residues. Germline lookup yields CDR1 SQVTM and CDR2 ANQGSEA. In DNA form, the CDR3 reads TGCAGCGTTGGTATCAGGGGGAGGGAGCCCCAGCATTTT. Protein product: CSVGIRGREPQHF.

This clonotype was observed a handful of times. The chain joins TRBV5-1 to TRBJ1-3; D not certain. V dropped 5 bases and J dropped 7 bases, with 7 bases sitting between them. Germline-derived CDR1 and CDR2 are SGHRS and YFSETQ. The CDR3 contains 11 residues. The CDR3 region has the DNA TGCGCCAGCAGGGCGGGGAACACCATATATTTT. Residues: CASRAGNTIYF. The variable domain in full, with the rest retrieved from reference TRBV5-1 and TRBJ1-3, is KAGVTQTPRYLIKTRGQQVTLSCSPISGHRSVSWYQQTPGQGLQFLFEYFSETQRNKGNFPGRFSGRQFSNSRSEMNVSTLELGDSALYLCASRAGNTIYFGEGSWLTVV.

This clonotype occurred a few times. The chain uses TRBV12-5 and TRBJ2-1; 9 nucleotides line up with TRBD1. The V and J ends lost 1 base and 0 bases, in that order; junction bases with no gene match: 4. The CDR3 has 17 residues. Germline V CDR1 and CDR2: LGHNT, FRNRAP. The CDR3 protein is CASGLGQGDLSYNEQFF. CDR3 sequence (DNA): TGTGCTAGTGGTTTGGGACAGGGGGACCTCTCCTACAATGAGCAGTTCTTC.

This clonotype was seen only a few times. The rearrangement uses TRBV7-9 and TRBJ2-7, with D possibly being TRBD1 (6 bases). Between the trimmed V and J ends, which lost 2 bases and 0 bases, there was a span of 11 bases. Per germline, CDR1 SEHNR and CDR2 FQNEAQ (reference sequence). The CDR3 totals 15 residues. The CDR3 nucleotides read TGTGCCAGCAGCTTATTAGTAGGGGGCTCCTACGAGCAGTACTTC. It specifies CASSLLVGGSYEQYF. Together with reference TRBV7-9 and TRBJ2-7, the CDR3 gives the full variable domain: DTGVSQNPRHKITKRGQNVTFRCDPISEHNRLYWYRQTLGQGPEFLTYFQNEAQLEKSRLLSDRFSAERPKGSFSTLEIQRTEQGDSAMYLCASSLLVGGSYEQYFGPGTRLTVT.

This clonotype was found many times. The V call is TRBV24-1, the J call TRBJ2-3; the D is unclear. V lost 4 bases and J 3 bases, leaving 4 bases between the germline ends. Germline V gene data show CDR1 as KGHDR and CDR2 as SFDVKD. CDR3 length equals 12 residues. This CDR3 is CATSELTDTQYF. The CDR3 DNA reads TGTGCCACCAGTGAGTTAACAGATACGCAGTATTTT.

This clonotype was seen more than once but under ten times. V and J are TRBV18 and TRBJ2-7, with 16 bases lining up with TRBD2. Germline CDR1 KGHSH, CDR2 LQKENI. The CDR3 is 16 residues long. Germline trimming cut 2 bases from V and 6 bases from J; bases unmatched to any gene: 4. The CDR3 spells CASSPGTSGRAGEQYF. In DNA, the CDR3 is TGTGCCAGCTCACCAGGGACTAGCGGGAGGGCAGGCGAGCAGTACTTC.

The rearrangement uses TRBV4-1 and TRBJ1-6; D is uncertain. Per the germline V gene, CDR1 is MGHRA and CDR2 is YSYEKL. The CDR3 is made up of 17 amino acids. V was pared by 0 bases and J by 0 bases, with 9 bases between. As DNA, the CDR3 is TGCGCCAGCAGCCAAGATCTATCCCGCTCCTATAATTCACCCCTCCACTTT. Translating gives CASSQDLSRSYNSPLHF.

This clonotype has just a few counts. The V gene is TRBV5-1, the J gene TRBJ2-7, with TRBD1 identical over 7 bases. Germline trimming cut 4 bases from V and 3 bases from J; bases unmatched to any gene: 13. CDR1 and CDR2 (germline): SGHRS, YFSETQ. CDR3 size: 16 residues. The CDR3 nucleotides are TGCGCCAGCAGCCGCCAAACCGGGACAGAAAACTACGAGCAGTACTTC. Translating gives CASSRQTGTENYEQYF.

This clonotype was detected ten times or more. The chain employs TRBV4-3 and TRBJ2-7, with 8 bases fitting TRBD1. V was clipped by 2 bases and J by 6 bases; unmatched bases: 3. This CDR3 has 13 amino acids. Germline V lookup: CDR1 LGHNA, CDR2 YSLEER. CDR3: CASSQSGGSEQYF. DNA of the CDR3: TGCGCCAGCAGCCAATCAGGGGGCTCCGAGCAGTACTTC.

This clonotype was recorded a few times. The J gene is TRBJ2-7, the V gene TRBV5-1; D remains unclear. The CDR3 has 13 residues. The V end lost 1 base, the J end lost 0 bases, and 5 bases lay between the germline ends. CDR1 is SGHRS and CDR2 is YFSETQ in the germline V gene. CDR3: CASSLYSSYEQYF. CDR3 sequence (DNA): TGCGCCAGCAGCTTGTACTCCTCCTACGAGCAGTACTTC.